The sample holds one count of the clone carrying this T cell receptor (beta chain). The antigen remains undetermined. Naive CD8 cells were CD45RO-negative, positively selected for CCR7, excluding terminally differentiated effector memory CD45RA+ cells. The data were taken from a study of shared clonotypes between healthy human individuals. Looking at the study overall: The study used three CD4 naive, three CD4 memory, two CD8 naive and one CD8 memory plate per donor.

Whole-study results and caveats: Naive subsets generally exceeded memory subsets in estimated richness.

The V gene end was trimmed by 0 bases and the J gene end by 2 bases; junction bases not matched to a gene: 7. This CDR3 contains 17 residues. Germline CDR1 and CDR2: SGHRS and YFSETQ. Profiling relied on immunoSEQ multiplex PCR, and the TCRdb table lists in-frame clones only, not all of them. The sample holds millions of clones; 85% to 95% are singletons and the top ten take roughly 1.8%. This chain links TRBV5-1 with TRBJ2-1, with 8 bases that match TRBD2. The receptor was isolated from a man younger than 35 in good health. Some clones in this sample may be carry-over from other donors' samples. Sequenced material: naive CD8+ T cells from PBMCs. The CDR3 loop is CASSLAQREGPYNEQFF. CDR3 bases: TGCGCCAGCAGCTTGGCCCAACGGGAGGGCCCCTACAATGAGCAGTTCTTC.